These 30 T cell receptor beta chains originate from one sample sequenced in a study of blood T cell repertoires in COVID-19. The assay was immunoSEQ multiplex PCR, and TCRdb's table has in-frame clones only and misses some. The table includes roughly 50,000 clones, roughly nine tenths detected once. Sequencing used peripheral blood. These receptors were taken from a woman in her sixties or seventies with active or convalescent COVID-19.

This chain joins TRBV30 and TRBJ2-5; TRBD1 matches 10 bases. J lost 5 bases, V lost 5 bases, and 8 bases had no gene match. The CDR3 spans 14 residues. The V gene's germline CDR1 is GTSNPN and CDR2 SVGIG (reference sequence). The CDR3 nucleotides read TGTGCCTGGGCCATGGGACAGGGGTGGGAGACCCAGTACTTC. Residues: CAWAMGQGWETQYF. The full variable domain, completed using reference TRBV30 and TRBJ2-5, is SQTIHQWPATLVQPVGSPLSLECTVEGTSNPNLYWYRQAAGRGLQLLFYSVGIGQISSEVPQNLSASRPQDRQFILSSKKLLLSDSGFYLCAWAMGQGWETQYFGPGTRLLVL.

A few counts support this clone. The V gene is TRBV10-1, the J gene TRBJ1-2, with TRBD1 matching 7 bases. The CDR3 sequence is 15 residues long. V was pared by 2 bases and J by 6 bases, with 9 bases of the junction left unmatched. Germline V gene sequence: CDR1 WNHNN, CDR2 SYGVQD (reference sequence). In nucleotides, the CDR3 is TGCGCCAGCAGTGAGATTTCAGGGGGATCCGATGGCTACACCTTC. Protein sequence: CASSEISGGSDGYTF.

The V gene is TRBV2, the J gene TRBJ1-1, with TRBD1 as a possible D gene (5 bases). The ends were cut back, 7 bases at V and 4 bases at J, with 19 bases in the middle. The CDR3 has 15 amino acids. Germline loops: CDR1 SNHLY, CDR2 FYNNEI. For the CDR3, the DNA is TGTGCCAGCACCCAAGACGGCGGGGGGGGCACTGAAGCTTTCTTT. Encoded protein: CASTQDGGGGTEAFF. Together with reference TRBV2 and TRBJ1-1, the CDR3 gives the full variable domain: EPEVTQTPSHQVTQMGQEVILRCVPISNHLYFYWYRQILGQKVEFLVSFYNNEISEKSEIFDDQFSVERPDGSNFTLKIRSTKLEDSAMYFCASTQDGGGGTEAFFGQGTRLTVV.

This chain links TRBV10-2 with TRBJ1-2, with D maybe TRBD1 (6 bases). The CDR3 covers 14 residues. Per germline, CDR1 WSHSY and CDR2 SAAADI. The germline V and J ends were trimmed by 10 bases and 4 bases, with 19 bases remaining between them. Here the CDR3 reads CATRDIGELYGYTF. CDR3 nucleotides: TGCGCCACCCGGGACATCGGGGAGCTCTATGGCTACACCTTC.

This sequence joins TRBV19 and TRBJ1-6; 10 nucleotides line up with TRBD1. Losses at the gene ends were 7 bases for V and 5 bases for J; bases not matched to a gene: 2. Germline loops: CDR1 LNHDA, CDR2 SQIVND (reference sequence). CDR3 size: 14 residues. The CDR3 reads CASTGTGDNSPLHF. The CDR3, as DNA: TGTGCCAGTACCGGGACAGGGGATAATTCACCCCTCCACTTT.

CDR3 region: CASSDRGPRAFF. CDR3 DNA: TGTGCCAGCAGTGACAGGGGGCCACGGGCTTTCTTT. This sequence joins TRBV28 and TRBJ1-1; TRBD1 aligns across 10 bases. The V and J ends lost 5 bases and 11 bases, in that order; junction bases with no gene match: 5. This CDR3 has 12 residues. Germline V gene data show CDR1 as MDHEN and CDR2 as SYDVKM.

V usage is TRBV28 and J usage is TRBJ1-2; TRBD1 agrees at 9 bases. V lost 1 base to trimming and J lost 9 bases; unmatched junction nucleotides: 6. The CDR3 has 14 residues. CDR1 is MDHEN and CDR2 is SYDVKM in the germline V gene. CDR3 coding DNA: TGTGCCAGCAGTTTATCAACAGGGGGCGTCAGCTACACCTTC. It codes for CASSLSTGGVSYTF.

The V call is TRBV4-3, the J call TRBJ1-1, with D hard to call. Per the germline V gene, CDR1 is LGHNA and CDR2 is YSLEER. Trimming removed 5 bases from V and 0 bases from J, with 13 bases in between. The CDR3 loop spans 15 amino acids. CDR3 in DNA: TGCGCCAGCAGCGGGGTGGACTATATGAACACTGAAGCTTTCTTT. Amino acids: CASSGVDYMNTEAFF.

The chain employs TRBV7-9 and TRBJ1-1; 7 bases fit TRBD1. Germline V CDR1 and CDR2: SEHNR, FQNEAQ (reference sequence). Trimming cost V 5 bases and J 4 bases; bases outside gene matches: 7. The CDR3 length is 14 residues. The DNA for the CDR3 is TGTGCCAGCAGCCCACGACAGGGATCCACTGAAGCTTTCTTT. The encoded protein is CASSPRQGSTEAFF.

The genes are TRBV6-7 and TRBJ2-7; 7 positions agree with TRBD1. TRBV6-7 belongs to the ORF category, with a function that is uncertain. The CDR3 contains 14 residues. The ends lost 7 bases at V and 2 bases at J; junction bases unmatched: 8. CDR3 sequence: CASTKTGSAYEQYF. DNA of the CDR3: TGTGCCAGCACCAAGACAGGGTCGGCCTACGAGCAGTACTTC.

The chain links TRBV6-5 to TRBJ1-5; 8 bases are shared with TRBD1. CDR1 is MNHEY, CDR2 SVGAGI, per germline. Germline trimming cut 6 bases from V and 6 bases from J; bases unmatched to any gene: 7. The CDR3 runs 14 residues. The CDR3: CASSSRTGFQPQHF. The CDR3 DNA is TGTGCCAGCAGCTCCCGGACAGGGTTTCAGCCCCAGCATTTT.

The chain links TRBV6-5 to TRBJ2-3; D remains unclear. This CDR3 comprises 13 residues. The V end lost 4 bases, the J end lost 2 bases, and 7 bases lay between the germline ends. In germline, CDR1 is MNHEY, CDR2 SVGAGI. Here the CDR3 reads CASSSTYTDTQYF. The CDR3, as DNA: TGTGCCAGCAGTTCCACTTACACAGATACGCAGTATTTT.

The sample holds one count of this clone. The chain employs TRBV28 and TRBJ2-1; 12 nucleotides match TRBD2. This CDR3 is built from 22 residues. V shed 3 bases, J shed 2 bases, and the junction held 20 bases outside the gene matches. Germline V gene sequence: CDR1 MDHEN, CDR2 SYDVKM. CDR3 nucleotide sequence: TGTGCCAGCAGTTTCCGTCGGGAACTAGCGGGAGGCCCATATTCCACCTACAATGAGCAGTTCTTC. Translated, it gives CASSFRRELAGGPYSTYNEQFF.

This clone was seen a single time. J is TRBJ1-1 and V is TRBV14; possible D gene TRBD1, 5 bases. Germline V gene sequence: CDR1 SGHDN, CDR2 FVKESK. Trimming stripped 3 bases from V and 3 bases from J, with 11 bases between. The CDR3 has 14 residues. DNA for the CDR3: TGTGCCAGCAGCCACAGGGCTGGGGACACTGAAGCTTTCTTT. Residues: CASSHRAGDTEAFF.

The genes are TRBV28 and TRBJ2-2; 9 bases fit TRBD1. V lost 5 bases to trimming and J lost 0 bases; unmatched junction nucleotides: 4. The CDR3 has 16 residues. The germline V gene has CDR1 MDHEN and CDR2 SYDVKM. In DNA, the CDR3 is TGTGCCAGCAGTCACCGACAGGGGGCGAACACCGGGGAGCTGTTTTTT. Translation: CASSHRQGANTGELFF.

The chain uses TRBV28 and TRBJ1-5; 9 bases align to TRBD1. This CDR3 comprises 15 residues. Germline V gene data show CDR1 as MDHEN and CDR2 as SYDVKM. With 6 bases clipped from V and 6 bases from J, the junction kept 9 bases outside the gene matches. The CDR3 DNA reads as TGTGCCAGCAGGCGCGGGACAGGGATAGGTCAGCCCCAGCATTTT. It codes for CASRRGTGIGQPQHF.

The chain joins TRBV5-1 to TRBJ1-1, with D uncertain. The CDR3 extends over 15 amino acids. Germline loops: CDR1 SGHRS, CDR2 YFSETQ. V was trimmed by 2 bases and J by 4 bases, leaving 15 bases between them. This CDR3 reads CASSFRGRESTEAFF. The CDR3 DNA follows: TGCGCCAGCAGCTTCCGCGGGAGGGAAAGCACTGAAGCTTTCTTT.

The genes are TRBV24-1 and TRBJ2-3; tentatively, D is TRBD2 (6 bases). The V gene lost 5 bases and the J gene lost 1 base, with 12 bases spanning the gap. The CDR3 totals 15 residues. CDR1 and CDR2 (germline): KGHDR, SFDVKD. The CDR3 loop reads CATSVGGRGTDTQYF. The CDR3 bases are TGTGCCACCAGTGTTGGGGGGAGAGGCACAGATACGCAGTATTTT.

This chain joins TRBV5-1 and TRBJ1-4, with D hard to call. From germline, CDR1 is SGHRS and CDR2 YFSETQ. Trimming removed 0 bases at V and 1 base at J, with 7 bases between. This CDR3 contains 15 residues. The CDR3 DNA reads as TGCGCCAGCAGCTTGGTCGGTGGAACTAATGAAAAACTGTTTTTT. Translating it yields CASSLVGGTNEKLFF.

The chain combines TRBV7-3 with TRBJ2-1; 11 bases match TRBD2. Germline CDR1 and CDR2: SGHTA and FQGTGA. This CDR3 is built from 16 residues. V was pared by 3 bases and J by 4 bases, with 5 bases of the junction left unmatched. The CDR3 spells CASSFSTSGGYNEQFF. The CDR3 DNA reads TGTGCCAGCAGCTTCTCAACTAGCGGGGGTTACAATGAGCAGTTCTTC.

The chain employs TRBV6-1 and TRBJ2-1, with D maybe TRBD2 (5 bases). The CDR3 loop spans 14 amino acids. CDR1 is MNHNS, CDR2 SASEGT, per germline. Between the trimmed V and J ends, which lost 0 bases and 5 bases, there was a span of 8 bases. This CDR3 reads CASSEAGEDNEQFF. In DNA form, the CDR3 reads TGTGCCAGCAGTGAAGCGGGAGAGGACAATGAGCAGTTCTTC.

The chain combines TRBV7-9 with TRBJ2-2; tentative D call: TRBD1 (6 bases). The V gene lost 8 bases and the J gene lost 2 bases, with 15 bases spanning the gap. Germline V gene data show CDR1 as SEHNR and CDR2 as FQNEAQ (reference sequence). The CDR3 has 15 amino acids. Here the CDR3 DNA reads TGTGCCAGCGGAACCGGGACACAAAACACCGGGGAGCTGTTTTTT. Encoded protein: CASGTGTQNTGELFF.

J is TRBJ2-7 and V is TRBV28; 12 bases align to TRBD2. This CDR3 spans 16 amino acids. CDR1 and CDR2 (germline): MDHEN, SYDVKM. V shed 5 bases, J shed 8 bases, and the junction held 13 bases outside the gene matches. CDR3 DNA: TGTGCCAGCAGTGGGGGACTAGCGGGCACCTCGCTAAAGCAGTACTTC. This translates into CASSGGLAGTSLKQYF.

CDR3 protein: CASSPQTGYMAEAFF. The DNA of the CDR3 is TGTGCCAGCAGCCCTCAAACAGGGTATATGGCTGAAGCTTTCTTT. The chain combines TRBV7-2 with TRBJ1-1, with D perhaps matching TRBD1 (6 bases). The V end lost 5 bases, the J end lost 6 bases, and 19 bases lay between the germline ends. Germline V lookup: CDR1 SGHTA, CDR2 FQGNSA. The CDR3 covers 15 residues.

CDR3 in DNA: TGCGCCAGCAGCTTGGACAGGAACACCGGGGAGCTGTTTTTT. Protein product: CASSLDRNTGELFF. This chain connects TRBV5-1 to TRBJ2-2, with D uncertain. This CDR3 contains 14 residues. CDR1 is SGHRS and CDR2 is YFSETQ in the germline V gene. Trimming took off 0 bases at V and 1 base at J, with 4 bases between the two ends. Full variable domain (rest looked up from reference TRBV5-1 and TRBJ2-2): KAGVTQTPRYLIKTRGQQVTLSCSPISGHRSVSWYQQTPGQGLQFLFEYFSETQRNKGNFPGRFSGRQFSNSRSEMNVSTLELGDSALYLCASSLDRNTGELFFGEGSRLTVL.

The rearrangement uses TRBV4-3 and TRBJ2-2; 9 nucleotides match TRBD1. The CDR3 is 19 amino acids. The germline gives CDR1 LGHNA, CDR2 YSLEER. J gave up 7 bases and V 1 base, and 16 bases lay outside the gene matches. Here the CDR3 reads CASSQGDVRPGTGSGELFF. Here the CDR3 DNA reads TGCGCCAGCAGCCAAGGAGATGTCAGGCCCGGGACAGGGAGCGGGGAGCTGTTTTTT.

CDR3 in amino acids: CASSLAGGVTETQYF. CDR3 nucleotide sequence: TGCGCCAGCAGCTTGGCAGGCGGGGTGACAGAGACCCAGTACTTC. The V gene is TRBV5-1, the J gene TRBJ2-5; tentative D call: TRBD2 (6 bases). V was clipped by 0 bases and J by 4 bases, with 13 bases between them. CDR3 length: 15 amino acids. The germline V gene encodes CDR1 SGHRS and CDR2 YFSETQ.

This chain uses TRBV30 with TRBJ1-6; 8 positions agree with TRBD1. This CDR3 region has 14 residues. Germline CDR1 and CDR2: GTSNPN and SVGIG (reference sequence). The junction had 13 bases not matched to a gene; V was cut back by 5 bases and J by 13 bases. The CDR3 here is CAWSGGAFPFPLHF. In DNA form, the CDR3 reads TGTGCCTGGTCAGGGGGCGCGTTCCCATTCCCCCTCCACTTT.

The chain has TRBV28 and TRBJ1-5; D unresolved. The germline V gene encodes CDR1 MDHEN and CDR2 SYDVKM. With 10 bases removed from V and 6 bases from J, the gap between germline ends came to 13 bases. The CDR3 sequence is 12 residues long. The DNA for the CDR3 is TGTGCCACGGCAGGCCCCCTTCAGCCCCAGCATTTT. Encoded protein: CATAGPLQPQHF.

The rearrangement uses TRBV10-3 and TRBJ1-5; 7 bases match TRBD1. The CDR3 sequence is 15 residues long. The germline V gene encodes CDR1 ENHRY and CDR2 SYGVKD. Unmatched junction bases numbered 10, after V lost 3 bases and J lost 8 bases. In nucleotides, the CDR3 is TGTGCCATCAGTGACCCGGGACAGCTTGCAGAGCCCCAGCATTTT. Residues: CAISDPGQLAEPQHF.